The 25 T cell receptor beta chains given below trace back to one sample, sequenced in a study of CXCR3-negative and CXCR3-positive naive CD8 T cells. Study-wide points: CXCR3-positive naive cells carried more hydrophobic TRB CDR3s than CXCR3-negative ones.

UMI-tagged TRB cDNA libraries were built via 5' RACE. TCRdb reprocessed the 5' RACE reads, keeping one entry per CDR3 protein, no DNA. Listed are 75,000 to 90,000 distinct CDR3 sequences; about 0.62% falls within the top ten. These receptors have no identified antigens. Sequencing was performed on naive CXCR3+ CD8+ T cells from blood. The subset: CD45RO-CCR7+CD27+CD95- naive CD8+ T cells expressing CXCR3 (TNR3+). The origin of the receptors is a human donor in good health. Some clones in this sample may be carry-over from other donors' samples.

V and J are TRBV14 and TRBJ1-1. The CDR3 consists of 14 residues. Germline loops: CDR1 SGHDN, CDR2 FVKESK. The CDR3 reads CASSRVGEGTEAFF.

J is TRBJ2-7 and V is TRBV4-2. This CDR3 comprises 15 residues. CDR1 and CDR2 from the germline V gene are LGHNA and YNFKEQ. CDR3 in amino acids: CASSQDWDHSYEQYF.

This chain joins TRBV20-1 and TRBJ2-7; TCRdb reports TRBD2, a call that lacks DNA to check it against. Germline CDR1 and CDR2: DFQATT and SNEGSKA (reference sequence). This CDR3 is 15 amino acids long. CDR3 amino acids: CSASPSSGSSYEQYF.

This sequence joins TRBV27 and TRBJ2-7; with no DNA, the TCRdb D assignment of TRBD1 cannot be verified. The CDR3 length is 15 residues. Per germline, CDR1 MNHEY and CDR2 SMNVEV (reference sequence). The CDR3 here is CASSLGASKSYEQYF.

The V call is TRBV5-1, the J call TRBJ2-6; the D call from TCRdb, TRBD1, cannot be confirmed without DNA. This CDR3 has 15 amino acids. CDR1 SGHRS and CDR2 YFSETQ come from the germline V gene. CDR3 region: CASSLTGTGANVLTF.

The rearrangement uses TRBV7-6 and TRBJ2-7. There are 15 residues in the CDR3. From germline, CDR1 is SGHVS and CDR2 FNYEAQ. The CDR3 spells CASSLDPAGLNEQYF.

V is TRBV7-3 and J is TRBJ2-2; TCRdb selects TRBD2, and the lack of DNA leaves this call unchecked. Germline values: CDR1 SGHTA, CDR2 FQGTGA. The CDR3 is made up of 15 amino acids. The CDR3: CASSLTGGVGGELFF.

V and J are TRBV5-1 and TRBJ2-1; TCRdb calls TRBD2, which cannot be checked without DNA. This CDR3 is built from 13 residues. From germline, CDR1 is SGHRS and CDR2 YFSETQ. CDR3: CASSLVGLNEQFF. Full variable domain (remainder filled in from reference TRBV5-1 and TRBJ2-1): KAGVTQTPRYLIKTRGQQVTLSCSPISGHRSVSWYQQTPGQGLQFLFEYFSETQRNKGNFPGRFSGRQFSNSRSEMNVSTLELGDSALYLCASSLVGLNEQFFGPGTRLTVL.

This chain links TRBV28 with TRBJ2-1; the TCRdb D gene call, TRBD1, has no DNA to confirm it. From germline, CDR1 is MDHEN and CDR2 SYDVKM. The CDR3 runs to 14 residues. This CDR3 reads CASQADTYYNEQFF.

V usage is TRBV28 and J usage is TRBJ2-5; TCRdb proposes TRBD2, but this gene call is untestable without DNA. This CDR3 region has 19 residues. The germline CDR1 and CDR2 sequences are MDHEN and SYDVKM. This chain's CDR3 is CASSPILDRSGPPQETQYF.

The V gene is TRBV18, the J gene TRBJ2-7. Germline V gene sequence: CDR1 KGHSH, CDR2 LQKENI. The CDR3 is 14 residues long. The CDR3 sequence is CASSPVGALDEQYF.

CDR3 loop: CATSRDRGRDEQYF. The genes are TRBV15 and TRBJ2-7; TCRdb selects TRBD1, and the lack of DNA leaves this call unchecked. Germline lookup yields CDR1 LNHNV and CDR2 YYDKDF (reference sequence). The CDR3 has 14 residues. Full variable domain (rest looked up from reference TRBV15 and TRBJ2-7): DAMVIQNPRYQVTQFGKPVTLSCSQTLNHNVMYWYQQKSSQAPKLLFHYYDKDFNNEADTPDNFQSRRPNTSFCFLDIRSPGLGDTAMYLCATSRDRGRDEQYFGPGTRLTVT.

V is TRBV3-1 and J is TRBJ2-5; without DNA, the TCRdb call of TRBD2 cannot be checked. The length of the CDR3 is 13 residues. CDR1 LGHDT and CDR2 YNNKEL come from the germline V gene (reference sequence). The CDR3 loop is CASSQDRGETQYF.

V and J are TRBV12-3 or TRBV12-4 and TRBJ2-7; TCRdb indicates TRBD1, and absent DNA this call remains unverified. The CDR3 length is 16 residues. CDR3 sequence: CASSNTGGQYSYEQYF.

The rearrangement uses TRBV7-9 and TRBJ2-2. This CDR3 has 13 amino acids. Germline assignment: CDR1 SEHNR and CDR2 FQNEAQ (reference sequence). CDR3 region: CASSLYSEMELFF.

This sequence joins TRBV27 and TRBJ1-1. Germline CDR1 MNHEY, CDR2 SMNVEV (reference sequence). The CDR3 runs to 13 residues. CDR3 region: CASSLTGGTEAFF.

This chain links TRBV28 with TRBJ2-1; TCRdb designates TRBD2, a call that cannot be tested without DNA. CDR3 length: 15 amino acids. Per the germline V gene, CDR1 is MDHEN and CDR2 is SYDVKM. The CDR3 region is CASSLTGGSYNEQFF.

The chain combines TRBV7-6 with TRBJ2-1. The CDR3 has 16 amino acids. Germline V gives CDR1 SGHVS, CDR2 FNYEAQ. This CDR3 is CASSAEVGTTYNEQFF.

The CDR3: CASSPVLAGGLHNEQFF. This chain connects TRBV7-9 to TRBJ2-1; the D call of TRBD2 rests on TCRdb alone, since no DNA is present to check it. Germline V gene lookup returns CDR1 SEHNR and CDR2 FQNEAQ (reference sequence). CDR3 size: 17 residues.

V usage is TRBV2 and J usage is TRBJ2-3; there is no DNA to check the TCRdb D call of TRBD1. CDR3 size: 15 residues. CDR1 is SNHLY and CDR2 is FYNNEI in the germline V gene. CDR3 sequence: CASRKLQTGLDTQYF.

This rearrangement joins TRBV9 to TRBJ2-7; there is no DNA to check the TCRdb D call of TRBD1. Germline loops: CDR1 SGDLS, CDR2 YYNGEE. There are 15 residues in the CDR3. CDR3 amino acids: CASSAQPMGVYEQYF.

The chain has TRBV29-1 and TRBJ2-4. The germline gives CDR1 SQVTM, CDR2 ANQGSEA. The CDR3 covers 13 residues. CDR3 amino acids: CSVVLRAKNIQYF.

V usage is TRBV2 and J usage is TRBJ2-4; the TCRdb D gene call, TRBD2, has no DNA to confirm it. In germline, CDR1 is SNHLY, CDR2 FYNNEI. There are 15 residues in the CDR3. CDR3 sequence: CASSFLAGAKNIQYF. The complete variable domain, with remaining parts taken from reference TRBV2 and TRBJ2-4, reads EPEVTQTPSHQVTQMGQEVILRCVPISNHLYFYWYRQILGQKVEFLVSFYNNEISEKSEIFDDQFSVERPDGSNFTLKIRSTKLEDSAMYFCASSFLAGAKNIQYFGAGTRLSVL.

The V gene is TRBV9, the J gene TRBJ2-3; TCRdb lists TRBD2, though no DNA is available to test this call. The CDR3 runs to 18 residues. Germline V lookup: CDR1 SGDLS, CDR2 YYNGEE. CDR3: CASSQIGLAGDSTDTQYF. The complete variable domain, with remaining parts taken from reference TRBV9 and TRBJ2-3, reads DSGVTQTPKHLITATGQRVTLRCSPRSGDLSVYWYQQSLDQGLQFLIQYYNGEERAKGNILERFSAQQFPDLHSELNLSSLELGDSALYFCASSQIGLAGDSTDTQYFGPGTRLTVL.

This chain connects TRBV15 to TRBJ2-1; TCRdb's assignment of TRBD2 cannot be checked, as there is no DNA. This CDR3 is built from 12 residues. Germline lookup yields CDR1 LNHNV and CDR2 YYDKDF (reference sequence). CDR3 loop: CAASSEQREQFF.